In its sample, the clone carrying this T cell receptor beta chain was seen a few times. Trimming stripped 1 base from V and 8 bases from J, with 5 bases between. The CDR3 has 12 amino acids. The germline CDR1 and CDR2 sequences are KGHDR and SFDVKD. MiXCR, run by TCRdb on the RT-PCR reads, gives a single entry per CDR3 protein. Seen here are approximately 720,000 distinct CDR3 sequences, 14% observed once, and the top ten hold 3.6%. Sequenced: memory CD4+ T cells from blood. The V gene is TRBV24-1, the J gene TRBJ2-1; D gene uncertain. The receptor was derived from a female donor in good health, serving as a healthy control. The CDR3 here is CATSDLDYEQFF. The CDR3 DNA reads TGTGCCACCAGTGATTTAGACTATGAGCAGTTCTTC.